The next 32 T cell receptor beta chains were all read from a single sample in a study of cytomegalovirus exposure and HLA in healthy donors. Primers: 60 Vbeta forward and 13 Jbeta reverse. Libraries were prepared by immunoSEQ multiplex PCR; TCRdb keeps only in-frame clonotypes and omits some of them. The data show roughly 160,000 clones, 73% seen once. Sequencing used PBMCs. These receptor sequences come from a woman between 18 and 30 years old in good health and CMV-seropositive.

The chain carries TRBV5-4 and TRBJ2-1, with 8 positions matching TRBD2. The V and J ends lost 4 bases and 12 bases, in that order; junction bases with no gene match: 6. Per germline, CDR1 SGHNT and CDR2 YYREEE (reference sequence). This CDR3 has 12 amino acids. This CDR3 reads CASSTPGGWQFF. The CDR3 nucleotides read TGTGCCAGCAGCACCCCGGGGGGGTGGCAGTTCTTC.

DNA of the CDR3: TGTGCCAGCTCACCACCGGACAGGGGGAATTGGAACACTGAAGCTTTCTTT. Residues: CASSPPDRGNWNTEAFF. This chain connects TRBV18 to TRBJ1-1; 10 nucleotides match TRBD1. The CDR3 runs 17 residues. CDR1 is KGHSH, CDR2 LQKENI, per germline. The V segment lost 0 bases and the J segment 1 base; nucleotides outside the gene matches: 5.

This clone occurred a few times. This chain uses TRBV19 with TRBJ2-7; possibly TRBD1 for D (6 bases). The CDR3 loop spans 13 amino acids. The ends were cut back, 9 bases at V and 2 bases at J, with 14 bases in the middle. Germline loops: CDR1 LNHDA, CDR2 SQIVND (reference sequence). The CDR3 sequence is CASGTGITYEQYF. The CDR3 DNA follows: TGTGCCAGCGGAACAGGGATAACCTACGAGCAGTACTTC.

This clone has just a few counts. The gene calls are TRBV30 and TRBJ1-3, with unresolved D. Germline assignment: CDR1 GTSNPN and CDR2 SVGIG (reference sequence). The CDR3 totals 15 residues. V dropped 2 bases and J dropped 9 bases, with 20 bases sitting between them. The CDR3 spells CAWSSTGRSGGTIYF. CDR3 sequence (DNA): TGTGCCTGGAGTTCAACCGGCCGGAGCGGAGGCACCATATATTTT.

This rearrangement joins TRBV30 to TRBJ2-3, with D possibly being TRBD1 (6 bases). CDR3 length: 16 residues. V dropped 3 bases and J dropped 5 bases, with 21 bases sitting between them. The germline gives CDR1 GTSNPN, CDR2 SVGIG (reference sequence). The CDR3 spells CAWSALLRGSRDTQYF. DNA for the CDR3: TGTGCCTGGAGCGCCTTACTCAGGGGTAGTAGAGATACGCAGTATTTT.

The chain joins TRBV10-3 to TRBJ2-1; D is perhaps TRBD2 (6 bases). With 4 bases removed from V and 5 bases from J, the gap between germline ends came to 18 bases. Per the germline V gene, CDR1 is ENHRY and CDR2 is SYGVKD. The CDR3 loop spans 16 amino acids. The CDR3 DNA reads TGTGCCATCAGTGGAATTCCGGGAGCAGGGCACAATGAGCAGTTCTTC. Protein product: CAISGIPGAGHNEQFF.

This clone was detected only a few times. The CDR3 loop is CASSQQVYEQFF. The CDR3 DNA follows: TGTGCCAGCAGCCAACAGGTCTATGAGCAGTTCTTC. The chain employs TRBV11-2 and TRBJ2-1; D may be TRBD1 (5 bases). Germline V gives CDR1 SGHAT, CDR2 FQNNGV. The CDR3 length is 12 residues. With 5 bases removed from V and 8 bases from J, the gap between germline ends came to 10 bases.

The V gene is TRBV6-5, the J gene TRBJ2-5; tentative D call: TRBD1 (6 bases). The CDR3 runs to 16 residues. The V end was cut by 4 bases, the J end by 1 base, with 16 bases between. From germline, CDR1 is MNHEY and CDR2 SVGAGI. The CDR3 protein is CASSFRGSESQETQYF. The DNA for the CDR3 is TGTGCCAGCAGTTTCAGGGGTAGTGAGTCCCAAGAGACCCAGTACTTC.

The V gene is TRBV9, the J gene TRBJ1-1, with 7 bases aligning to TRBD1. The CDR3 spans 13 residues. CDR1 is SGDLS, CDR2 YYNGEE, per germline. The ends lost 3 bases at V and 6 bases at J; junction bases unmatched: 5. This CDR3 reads CASSGQTGSEAFF. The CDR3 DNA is TGTGCCAGCAGCGGGCAGACAGGGTCTGAAGCTTTCTTT.

The CDR3 loop reads CASSTWIGGSSSTDTQYF. The CDR3 DNA follows: TGTGCCAGCAGTACTTGGATCGGGGGGAGCTCAAGCACAGATACGCAGTATTTT. The chain is built from TRBV27 and TRBJ2-3; 7 positions agree with TRBD2. The germline CDR1 and CDR2 sequences are MNHEY and SMNVEV (reference sequence). The V segment lost 5 bases and the J segment 0 bases; nucleotides outside the gene matches: 14. The CDR3 sequence is 18 residues long.

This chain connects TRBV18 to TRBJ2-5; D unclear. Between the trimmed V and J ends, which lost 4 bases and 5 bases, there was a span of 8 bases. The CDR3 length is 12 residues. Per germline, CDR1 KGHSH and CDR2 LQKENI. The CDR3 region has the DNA TGTGCCAGCTCACTGAACGAGGAGACCCAGTACTTC. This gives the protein CASSLNEETQYF. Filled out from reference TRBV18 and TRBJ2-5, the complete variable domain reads NAGVMQNPRHLVRRRGQEARLRCSPMKGHSHVYWYRQLPEEGLKFMVYLQKENIIDESGMPKERFSAEFPKEGPSILRIQQVVRGDSAAYFCASSLNEETQYFGPGTRLLVL.

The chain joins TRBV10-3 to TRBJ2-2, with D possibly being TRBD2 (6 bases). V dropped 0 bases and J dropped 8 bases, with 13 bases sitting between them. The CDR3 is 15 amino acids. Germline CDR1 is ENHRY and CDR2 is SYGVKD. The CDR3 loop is CAISESGLISGELFF. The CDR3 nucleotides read TGTGCCATCAGTGAGTCCGGACTAATTTCAGGGGAGCTGTTTTTT.

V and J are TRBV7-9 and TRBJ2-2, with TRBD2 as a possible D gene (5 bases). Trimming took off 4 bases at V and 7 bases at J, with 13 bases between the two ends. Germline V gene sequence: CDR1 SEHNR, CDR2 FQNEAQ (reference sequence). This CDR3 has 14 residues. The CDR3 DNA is TGTGCCAGCAGCTACTTTCGTGAGGGCGGGGAGCTGTTTTTT. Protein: CASSYFREGGELFF.

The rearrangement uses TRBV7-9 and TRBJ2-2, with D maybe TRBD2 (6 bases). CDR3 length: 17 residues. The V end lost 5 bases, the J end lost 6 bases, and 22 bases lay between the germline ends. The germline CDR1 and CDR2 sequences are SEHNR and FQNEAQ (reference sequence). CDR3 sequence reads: CASSRGLQGRAAGELFF. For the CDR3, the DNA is TGTGCCAGCAGCCGGGGGTTGCAAGGCAGGGCAGCCGGGGAGCTGTTTTTT.

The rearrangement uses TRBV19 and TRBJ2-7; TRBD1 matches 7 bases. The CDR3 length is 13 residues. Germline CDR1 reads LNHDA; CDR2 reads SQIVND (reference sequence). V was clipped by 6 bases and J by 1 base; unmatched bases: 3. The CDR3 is CASSPDRSYEQYF. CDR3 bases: TGTGCCAGTAGCCCGGACAGGTCCTACGAGCAGTACTTC.

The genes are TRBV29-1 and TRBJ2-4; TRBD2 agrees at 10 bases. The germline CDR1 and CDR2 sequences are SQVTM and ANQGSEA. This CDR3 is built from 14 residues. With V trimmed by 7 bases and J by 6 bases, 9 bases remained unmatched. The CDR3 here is CSAALAGTINIQYF. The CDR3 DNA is TGCAGCGCCGCACTAGCGGGGACGATAAACATTCAGTACTTC.

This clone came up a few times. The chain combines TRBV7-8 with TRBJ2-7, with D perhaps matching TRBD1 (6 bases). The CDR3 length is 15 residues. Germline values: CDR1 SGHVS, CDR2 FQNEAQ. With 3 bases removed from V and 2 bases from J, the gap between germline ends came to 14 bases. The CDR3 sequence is CASSLETDRTYEQYF. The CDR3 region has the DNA TGTGCCAGCAGCTTGGAGACTGACAGGACCTACGAGCAGTACTTC. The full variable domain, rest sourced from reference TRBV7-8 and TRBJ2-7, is GAGVSQSPRYKVAKRGQDVALRCDPISGHVSLFWYQQALGQGPEFLTYFQNEAQLDKSGLPSDRFFAERPEGSVSTLKIQRTQQEDSAVYLCASSLETDRTYEQYFGPGTRLTVT.

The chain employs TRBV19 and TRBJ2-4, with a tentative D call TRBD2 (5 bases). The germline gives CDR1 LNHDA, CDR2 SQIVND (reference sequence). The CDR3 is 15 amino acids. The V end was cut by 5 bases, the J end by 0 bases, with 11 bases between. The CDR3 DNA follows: TGTGCCAGTAGTCAGGTCGGGGTAGCCAAAAACATTCAGTACTTC. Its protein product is CASSQVGVAKNIQYF. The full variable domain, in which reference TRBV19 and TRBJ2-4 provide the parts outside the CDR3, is DGGITQSPKYLFRKEGQNVTLSCEQNLNHDAMYWYRQDPGQGLRLIYYSQIVNDFQKGDIAEGYSVSREKKESFPLTVTSAQKNPTAFYLCASSQVGVAKNIQYFGAGTRLSVL.

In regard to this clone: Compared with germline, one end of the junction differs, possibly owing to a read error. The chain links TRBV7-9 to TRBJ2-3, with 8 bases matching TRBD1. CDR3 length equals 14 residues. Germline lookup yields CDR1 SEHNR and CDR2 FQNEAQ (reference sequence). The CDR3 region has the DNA TGTTCCAGCAGCGGTAGGACAGGGATAGATACGCAGTATTTT. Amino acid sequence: CSSSGRTGIDTQYF.

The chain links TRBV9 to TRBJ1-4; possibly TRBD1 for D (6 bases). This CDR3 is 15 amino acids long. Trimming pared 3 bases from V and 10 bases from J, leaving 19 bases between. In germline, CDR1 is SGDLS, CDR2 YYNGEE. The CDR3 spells CASSGTTGLSRKLFF. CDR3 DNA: TGTGCCAGCAGCGGGACCACAGGGCTCAGTAGAAAACTGTTTTTT.

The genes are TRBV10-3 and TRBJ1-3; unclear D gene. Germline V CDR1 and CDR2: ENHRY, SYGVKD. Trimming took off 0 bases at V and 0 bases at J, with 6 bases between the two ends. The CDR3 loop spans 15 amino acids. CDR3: CAISESRSSGNTIYF. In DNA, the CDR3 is TGTGCCATCAGTGAGTCGAGGAGCTCTGGAAACACCATATATTTT.

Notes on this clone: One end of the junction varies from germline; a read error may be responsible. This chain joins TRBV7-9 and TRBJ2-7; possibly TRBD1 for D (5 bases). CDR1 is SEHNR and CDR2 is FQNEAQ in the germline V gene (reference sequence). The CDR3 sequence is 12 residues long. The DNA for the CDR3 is TGTTCCAGCAGCGACCGACAGTACGAGCAGTACTTC. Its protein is CSSSDRQYEQYF.

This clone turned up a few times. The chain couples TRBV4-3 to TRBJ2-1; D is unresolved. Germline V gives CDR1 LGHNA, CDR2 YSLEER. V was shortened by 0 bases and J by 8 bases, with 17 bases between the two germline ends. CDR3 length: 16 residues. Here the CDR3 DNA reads TGCGCCAGCAGCCAAGATACTCCGTCTCTAGGTGATGAGCAGTTCTTC. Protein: CASSQDTPSLGDEQFF.

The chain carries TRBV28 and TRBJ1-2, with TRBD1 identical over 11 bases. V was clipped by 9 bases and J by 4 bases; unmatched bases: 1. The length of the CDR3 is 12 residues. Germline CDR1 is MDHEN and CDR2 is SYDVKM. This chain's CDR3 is CARGQGGYGYTF. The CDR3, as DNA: TGTGCCAGGGGACAGGGGGGCTATGGCTACACCTTC.

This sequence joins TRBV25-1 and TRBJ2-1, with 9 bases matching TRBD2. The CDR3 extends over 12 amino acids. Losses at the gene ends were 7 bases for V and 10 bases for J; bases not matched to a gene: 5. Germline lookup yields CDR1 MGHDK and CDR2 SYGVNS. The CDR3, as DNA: TGTGCCAGCACTCTAGCGGGGCAGGAGCAGTTCTTC. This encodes CASTLAGQEQFF.

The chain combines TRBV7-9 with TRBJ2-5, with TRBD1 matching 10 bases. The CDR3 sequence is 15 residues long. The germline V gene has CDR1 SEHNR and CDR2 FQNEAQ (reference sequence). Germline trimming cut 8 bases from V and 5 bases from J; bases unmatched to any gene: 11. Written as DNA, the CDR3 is TGTGCCAGCTCCTCGACAGGGGGCGCGGCGGAGACCCAGTACTTC. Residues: CASSSTGGAAETQYF.

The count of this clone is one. Here the CDR3 DNA reads TGTGCCAGCAGCTTAGGGTCGACGGGGGGCAATCAGCCCCAGCATTTT. It specifies CASSLGSTGGNQPQHF. This chain uses TRBV5-5 with TRBJ1-5, with D possibly being TRBD1 (5 bases). This CDR3 has 16 amino acids. Between the trimmed V and J ends, which lost 2 bases and 2 bases, there was a span of 14 bases. From germline, CDR1 is SGHKS and CDR2 YYEKEE (reference sequence).

The CDR3 nucleotides are TGTGCCAGCAGCTTGGGACTAGCAGATACGCAGTATTTT. The encoded protein is CASSLGLADTQYF. V and J are TRBV7-2 and TRBJ2-3, with 8 bases identical to TRBD2. The CDR3 is made up of 13 amino acids. Germline V CDR1 and CDR2: SGHTA, FQGNSA. Trimming removed 3 bases from V and 4 bases from J; junction bases left unmatched: 0.

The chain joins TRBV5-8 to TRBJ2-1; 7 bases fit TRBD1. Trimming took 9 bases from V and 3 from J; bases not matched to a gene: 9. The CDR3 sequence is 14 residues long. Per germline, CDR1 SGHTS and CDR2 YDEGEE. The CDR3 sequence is CANAPGQLYNEQFF. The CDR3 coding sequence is TGTGCCAACGCTCCGGGACAGCTCTACAATGAGCAGTTCTTC.

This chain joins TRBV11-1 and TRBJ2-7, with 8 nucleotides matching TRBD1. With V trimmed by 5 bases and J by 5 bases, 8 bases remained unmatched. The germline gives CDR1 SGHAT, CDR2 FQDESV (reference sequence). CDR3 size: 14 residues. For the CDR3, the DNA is TGTGCCAGCAGCCCCCGGACAGGGAAGGACGAGCAGTACTTC. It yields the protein CASSPRTGKDEQYF.

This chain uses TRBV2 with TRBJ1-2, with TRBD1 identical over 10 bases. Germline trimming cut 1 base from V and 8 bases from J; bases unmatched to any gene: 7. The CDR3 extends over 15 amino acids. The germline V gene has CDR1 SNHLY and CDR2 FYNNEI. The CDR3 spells CASSEVGGQGPGYTF. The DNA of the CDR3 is TGTGCCAGCAGTGAAGTGGGGGGACAGGGGCCGGGCTACACCTTC. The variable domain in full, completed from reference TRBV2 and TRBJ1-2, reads EPEVTQTPSHQVTQMGQEVILRCVPISNHLYFYWYRQILGQKVEFLVSFYNNEISEKSEIFDDQFSVERPDGSNFTLKIRSTKLEDSAMYFCASSEVGGQGPGYTFGSGTRLTVV.

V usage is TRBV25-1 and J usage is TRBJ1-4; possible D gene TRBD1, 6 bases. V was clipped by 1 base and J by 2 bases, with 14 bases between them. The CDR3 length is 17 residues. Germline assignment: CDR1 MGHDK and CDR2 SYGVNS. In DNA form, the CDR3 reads TGTGCCAGCAGTGAATGGCTAGGCGGGGGCACTAATGAAAAACTGTTTTTT. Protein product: CASSEWLGGGTNEKLFF.